This TCR beta chain was obtained from a study of blood T cell repertoires in COVID-19. Study summary: Collection of acute and convalescent COVID-19 samples took place in the United States, Italy and Spain. T cells, B-cell-depleted T cells, or PBMCs provided the cDNA or gDNA that served as material.

The authors' processing: Amplifying reference gene primers gave estimates of nucleated cell counts. Clones were read by immunoSEQ multiplex PCR, and TCRdb kept only the in-frame ones, dropping some. D and trimming come from the DNA, and the V and J calls and clone size come from that table. The sample contains roughly 290,000 clones, around 91% of which appear only once. The V end lost 2 bases, the J end lost 7 bases, and 18 bases lay between the germline ends. Germline loops: CDR1 MDHEN, CDR2 SYDVKM. The CDR3 is 16 amino acids. Sequencing input: peripheral blood. The origin of this receptor is a woman between 55 and 75 years old with acute or convalescent COVID-19. The chain uses TRBV28 and TRBJ2-1; maybe TRBD2 (5 bases). CDR3 sequence (DNA): TGTGCCAGCAGTTTAACGCCAGCGGTGGGTTTGAATGAGCAGTTCTTC. The encoded protein is CASSLTPAVGLNEQFF.